The 4 T cell receptor beta chains below were found in one sample sequenced in a study of blood T cells in healthy people across ages. Next came a second PCR, run for about 7 to 12 cycles, which used a sample-barcoded 5' primer along with a J-beta primer mix. TCRdb re-called the 5' RACE reads through MiXCR, storing one row per CDR3 protein. Of about 720,000 distinct CDR3 sequences listed, roughly 25% are singletons. These data were also filed under a second study, of T cells of mothers and their children.

Sequencing used blood. These receptors originate from a boy aged 5-17 years in good health.

This clonotype was observed a handful of times. This chain links TRBV5-1 with TRBJ1-1; maybe TRBD1 (5 bases). CDR1 SGHRS and CDR2 YFSETQ come from the germline V gene. V was trimmed by 2 bases and J by 1 base, leaving 9 bases between them. The CDR3 is made up of 14 amino acids. Written as DNA, the CDR3 is TGCGCCAGCAGCTTTGCCGACAGGAACACTGAAGCTTTCTTT. Translated: CASSFADRNTEAFF.

In this sample, this clonotype turned up a few times. This sequence joins TRBV15 and TRBJ2-3; D unresolved. CDR1 is LNHNV, CDR2 YYDKDF, per germline (reference sequence). The CDR3 length is 14 residues. The V end lost 0 bases, the J end lost 3 bases, and 7 bases lay between the germline ends. DNA for the CDR3: TGTGCCACCAGCAGAGATTTAGGGACAGATACGCAGTATTTT. This translates into CATSRDLGTDTQYF. Using reference TRBV15 and TRBJ2-3 for the parts outside the CDR3, the full variable domain is DAMVIQNPRYQVTQFGKPVTLSCSQTLNHNVMYWYQQKSSQAPKLLFHYYDKDFNNEADTPDNFQSRRPNTSFCFLDIRSPGLGDTAMYLCATSRDLGTDTQYFGPGTRLTVL.

This clonotype was counted only a few times. CDR3 loop: CASSPPQGASSSYEQYF. The CDR3 region has the DNA TGTGCCAGCAGCCCACCACAGGGGGCAAGTAGTTCCTACGAGCAGTACTTC. The rearrangement uses TRBV7-2 and TRBJ2-5; TRBD1 aligns across 9 bases. TRBJ2-7 matches the DNA end more closely, so the J call is doubtful. The germline V gene encodes CDR1 SGHTA and CDR2 FQGNSA. This CDR3 comprises 17 residues.

The chain is built from TRBV20-1 and TRBJ2-7, with 8 bases matching TRBD1. With 5 bases clipped from V and 6 bases from J, the junction kept 15 bases outside the gene matches. The CDR3 is 15 residues long. Germline lookup yields CDR1 DFQATT and CDR2 SNEGSKA (reference sequence). The CDR3 sequence is CSALTGVIGSGEQYF. As DNA, the CDR3 is TGCAGTGCTCTGACAGGGGTGATCGGGTCTGGCGAGCAGTACTTC.